Reported below is one TCR beta chain. As yet, its antigen is unknown. Sorted subsets were amplified in replicate PCRs using around 0.2 ug DNA, roughly 30,000 T cell genomes. Clones were sequenced by immunoSEQ multiplex PCR, and TCRdb holds only the in-frame ones, with some missing. The table includes about 610,000 clones, more than 95% detected once. Germline CDR1 is SGHRS and CDR2 is YFSETQ. The CDR3 sequence is 15 residues long. V shed 4 bases and J 5 bases; nucleotides not matched to a gene: 3. This specimen belongs to a study of shared clonotypes between healthy human individuals. Findings and caveats of the study: Generation probabilities were higher for clonotypes shared across all four sorted-subset donors than for unshared ones. In the sorted subsets, rarefaction showed sequencing was incomplete despite large depth.

Both subsets, CD45RA+ naive and CD45RA-negative memory, were split from the CD4+ cells. The chain joins TRBV5-1 to TRBJ2-1, with 13 bases matching TRBD2. The TCR sequence derives from a woman in her 30s in good health. Sequencing used naive CD4+ T cells sorted from blood. Specified subset: CD45RA+ positively selected. CDR3 sequence reads: CASSPTSGRDNEQFF. CDR3 coding DNA: TGCGCCAGCAGCCCAACTAGCGGGAGGGACAATGAGCAGTTCTTC.